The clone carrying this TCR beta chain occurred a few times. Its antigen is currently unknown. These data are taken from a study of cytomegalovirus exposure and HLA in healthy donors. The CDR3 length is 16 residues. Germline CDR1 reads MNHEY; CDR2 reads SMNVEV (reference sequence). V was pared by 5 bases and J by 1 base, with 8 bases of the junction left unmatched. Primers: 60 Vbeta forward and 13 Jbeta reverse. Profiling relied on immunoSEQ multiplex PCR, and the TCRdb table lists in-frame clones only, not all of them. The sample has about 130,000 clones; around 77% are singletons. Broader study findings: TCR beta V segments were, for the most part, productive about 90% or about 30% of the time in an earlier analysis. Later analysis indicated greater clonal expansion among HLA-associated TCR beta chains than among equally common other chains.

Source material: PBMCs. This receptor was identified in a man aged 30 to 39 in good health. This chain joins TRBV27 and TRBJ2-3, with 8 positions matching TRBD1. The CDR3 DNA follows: TGTGCCAGCAGTCCCACCCCGACAGGGGGCACAGATACGCAGTATTTT. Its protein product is CASSPTPTGGTDTQYF.